Listed here are 26 T cell receptor beta chains from one sample, sequenced in a study of cytomegalovirus exposure and HLA in healthy donors. The PCR made use of 60 Vbeta and 13 Jbeta primers. Sequencing was performed with immunoSEQ multiplex PCR; in TCRdb, only in-frame clones are kept and a portion is missing. The sample holds 150,000 to 200,000 clones, around 75% seen once. The specimen was PBMCs. The receptors were gathered from a man aged 18 to 30 in good health and CMV-seropositive.

The sample holds one count of this clone. This chain links TRBV7-6 with TRBJ2-7, with 8 bases aligning to TRBD2. V was pared by 7 bases and J by 3 bases, with 8 bases of the junction left unmatched. The CDR3 contains 14 residues. Looked up from germline, CDR1 is SGHVS and CDR2 is FNYEAQ. The CDR3 here is CASTRFSGDYEQYF. CDR3 sequence (DNA): TGTGCCAGCACCCGTTTTAGCGGGGACTACGAGCAGTACTTC.

The chain recombines TRBV6-1 with TRBJ2-3; TRBD1 matches 7 bases. Germline CDR1 and CDR2: MNHNS and SASEGT. J was trimmed by 3 bases and V by 6 bases; bases with no gene match: 12. The CDR3 totals 16 residues. This chain's CDR3 is CASREIPLRGTDTQYF. The CDR3 nucleotides read TGTGCCAGCAGGGAAATTCCTCTCAGGGGGACAGATACGCAGTATTTT.

Concerning this clone itself: A junction boundary mismatches the germline segment, possibly from a read error. The chain links TRBV6-1 to TRBJ1-1; D is uncertain. The CDR3 is 10 residues long. The V gene's germline CDR1 is MNHNS and CDR2 SASEGT. The CDR3 coding sequence is TGTGCCAGCAGTGAAGTTTTAGACATCTTT. This encodes CASSEVLDIF.

This clone was picked up one time. The chain carries TRBV15 and TRBJ1-1; D ambiguous. The CDR3 is 18 amino acids. V lost 0 bases to trimming and J lost 3 bases, with 20 bases between them. Germline lookup yields CDR1 LNHNV and CDR2 YYDKDF (reference sequence). DNA for the CDR3: TGTGCCACCAGCAGAGACTCCGCCGTGGCCAATCTCGACACTGAAGCTTTCTTT. This gives the protein CATSRDSAVANLDTEAFF.

The J gene is TRBJ1-2, the V gene TRBV7-6; weak D call: TRBD1 (5 bases). Trimming stripped 5 bases from V and 7 bases from J, with 14 bases between. The CDR3 totals 13 residues. CDR1 is SGHVS, CDR2 FNYEAQ, per germline. In DNA, the CDR3 is TGTGCCAGCAGCCCCCGGGACTACGGTGGCTACACCTTC. It specifies CASSPRDYGGYTF. The full variable domain, its missing parts supplied by reference TRBV7-6 and TRBJ1-2, is GAGVSQSPRYKVTKRGQDVALRCDPISGHVSLYWYRQALGQGPEFLTYFNYEAQQDKSGLPNDRFSAERPEGSISTLTIQRTEQRDSAMYRCASSPRDYGGYTFGSGTRLTVV.

CDR3 residues: CASCTGDLSGNTIYF. DNA for the CDR3: TGTGCCAGCTGTACAGGGGATCTCTCTGGAAACACCATATATTTT. The rearrangement uses TRBV6-1 and TRBJ1-3; 7 positions agree with TRBD1. In germline, CDR1 is MNHNS, CDR2 SASEGT. The V segment lost 8 bases and the J segment 0 bases; nucleotides outside the gene matches: 7. This CDR3 has 15 residues.

The chain combines TRBV5-1 with TRBJ1-3; possibly TRBD1 for D (6 bases). The V and J ends lost 0 bases and 4 bases respectively, with 11 bases between them. Germline V gene lookup returns CDR1 SGHRS and CDR2 YFSETQ. The CDR3 has 15 amino acids. The CDR3: CASSLDRARGNTIYF. In nucleotides, the CDR3 is TGCGCCAGCAGCTTGGACAGGGCGAGGGGAAACACCATATATTTT.

This chain joins TRBV7-3 and TRBJ2-2; D gene ambiguous. V lost 3 bases to trimming and J lost 1 base, with 6 bases between them. The germline V gene encodes CDR1 SGHTA and CDR2 FQGTGA. This CDR3 has 14 residues. CDR3 protein: CASSFSRNTGELFF. CDR3 DNA: TGTGCCAGCAGCTTTAGCAGGAACACCGGGGAGCTGTTTTTT.

This clone came up a few times. The V and J genes are TRBV27 and TRBJ2-3; D gene ambiguous. This CDR3 comprises 13 residues. Trimming cost V 9 bases and J 0 bases, with 10 bases left between them. Germline V lookup: CDR1 MNHEY, CDR2 SMNVEV (reference sequence). CDR3 loop: CASSRISTDTQYF. DNA for the CDR3: TGTGCCAGTTCGCGGATTAGCACAGATACGCAGTATTTT.

This rearrangement joins TRBV6-1 to TRBJ1-1; the D is unclear. The V gene's germline CDR1 is MNHNS and CDR2 SASEGT. There are 14 residues in the CDR3. V lost 6 bases and J 10 bases, leaving 21 bases between the germline ends. CDR3 residues: CASRNLRSGCVAFF. The DNA of the CDR3 is TGTGCCAGCAGAAATCTTAGGTCAGGCTGCGTAGCTTTCTTT.

This sequence joins TRBV19 and TRBJ2-3; 7 nucleotides align to TRBD2. Germline lookup yields CDR1 LNHDA and CDR2 SQIVND (reference sequence). The CDR3 runs to 14 residues. With 5 bases clipped from V and 0 bases from J, the junction kept 2 bases outside the gene matches. The CDR3 DNA is TGTGCCAGTAGTCAGCGGGAAAGCACAGATACGCAGTATTTT. Protein: CASSQRESTDTQYF.

This clone was picked up a small number of times. The chain uses TRBV7-9 and TRBJ1-1; D may be TRBD1 (6 bases). Germline CDR1 is SEHNR and CDR2 is FQNEAQ (reference sequence). The CDR3 runs 15 residues. The V end was cut by 5 bases, the J end by 0 bases, with 13 bases between. In DNA form, the CDR3 reads TGTGCCAGCAGCCCCAGGGGCAGTATGAACACTGAAGCTTTCTTT. Translating it yields CASSPRGSMNTEAFF.

The chain links TRBV10-1 to TRBJ2-7, with D tentatively TRBD2 (6 bases). The CDR3 loop spans 13 amino acids. Looked up from germline, CDR1 is WNHNN and CDR2 is SYGVQD (reference sequence). V lost 10 bases and J 1 base, leaving 14 bases between the germline ends. CDR3 loop: CATRDSSSYEQYF. The CDR3 nucleotides read TGCGCCACCAGGGACTCCTCTTCCTACGAGCAGTACTTC.

The genes are TRBV18 and TRBJ2-5, with a possible D match to TRBD1 (5 bases). The CDR3 runs 12 residues. The germline V and J ends were trimmed by 6 bases and 5 bases, with 10 bases remaining between them. Germline CDR1 and CDR2: KGHSH and LQKENI. The CDR3 protein is CASSRQSETQYF. The CDR3 nucleotides read TGTGCCAGCTCGAGACAGTCGGAGACCCAGTACTTC.

The J gene is TRBJ2-3, the V gene TRBV27; no firm D call. CDR1 and CDR2 (germline): MNHEY, SMNVEV (reference sequence). The CDR3 contains 14 residues. V lost 3 bases, J lost 4 bases, and 11 bases lay in between. The CDR3, as DNA: TGTGCCAGCAGTTTTACGCCAGGTCCAGATACGCAGTATTTT. This encodes CASSFTPGPDTQYF.

The CDR3 region is CASIRHHVTGELFF. In DNA form, the CDR3 reads TGTGCCAGCATCCGACACCATGTCACCGGGGAGCTGTTTTTT. This rearrangement joins TRBV28 to TRBJ2-2; D not certain. This CDR3 spans 14 amino acids. Germline CDR1 is MDHEN and CDR2 is SYDVKM. Trimming left V 7 bases short and J 4 bases short, with 13 bases between.

This chain links TRBV28 with TRBJ1-1, with TRBD1 matching 8 bases. CDR3 size: 16 residues. Germline V gives CDR1 MDHEN, CDR2 SYDVKM. J gave up 3 bases and V 4 bases, and 10 bases lay outside the gene matches. Here the CDR3 reads CASSSGQGIRYTEAFF. The CDR3, as DNA: TGTGCCAGCAGTTCCGGACAGGGTATAAGGTACACTGAAGCTTTCTTT.

The chain is built from TRBV29-1 and TRBJ2-1; 8 bases align to TRBD2. The CDR3 consists of 17 residues. Germline values: CDR1 SQVTM, CDR2 ANQGSEA. Germline trimming cut 4 bases from V and 4 bases from J; bases unmatched to any gene: 15. CDR3 sequence (DNA): TGCAGCGTTGGGTCCTTTCTAAGCGGGAGATGGTACAATGAGCAGTTCTTC. Translating gives CSVGSFLSGRWYNEQFF.

This chain joins TRBV27 and TRBJ1-1; D call uncertain. The CDR3 has 15 amino acids. Germline lookup yields CDR1 MNHEY and CDR2 SMNVEV (reference sequence). Trimming removed 3 bases at V and 6 bases at J, with 17 bases between. This CDR3 is CASSFYSTTNAEAFF. CDR3 nucleotides: TGTGCCAGCAGTTTTTACAGTACAACCAACGCTGAAGCTTTCTTT.

This chain uses TRBV7-8 with TRBJ2-7, with 9 bases identical to TRBD2. CDR3 length: 17 amino acids. V lost 0 bases, J lost 3 bases, and 9 bases stayed unmatched. Germline values: CDR1 SGHVS, CDR2 FQNEAQ. CDR3 amino acids: CASSLAIVAGGSYEQYF. In nucleotides, the CDR3 is TGTGCCAGCAGCTTAGCCATTGTGGCGGGAGGGAGCTACGAGCAGTACTTC.

This chain links TRBV29-1 with TRBJ2-3, with 9 bases fitting TRBD1. This CDR3 contains 13 residues. J gave up 1 base and V 4 bases, and 0 bases lay outside the gene matches. The germline V gene has CDR1 SQVTM and CDR2 ANQGSEA. For the CDR3, the DNA is TGCAGCGTTGGGACAGGGGGCACAGATACGCAGTATTTT. This sequence encodes CSVGTGGTDTQYF.

The chain is built from TRBV18 and TRBJ2-3, with 9 bases matching TRBD1. V lost 8 bases to trimming and J lost 1 base; unmatched junction nucleotides: 7. This CDR3 comprises 15 residues. Germline CDR1 KGHSH, CDR2 LQKENI. The CDR3 nucleotides are TGTGCCAGCATACCAGGGACAGGGCGCACAGATACGCAGTATTTT. The encoded protein is CASIPGTGRTDTQYF.

V gene TRBV2 combines with J gene TRBJ1-1, with TRBD1 identical over 7 bases. In germline, CDR1 is SNHLY, CDR2 FYNNEI. This CDR3 comprises 12 residues. The CDR3, as DNA: TGTGCGCGGACAGGCATGAACACTGAAGCTTTCTTT. This gives the protein CARTGMNTEAFF.

On this clone itself: At the DNA level, this CDR3 is encoded by other sequences in the same sample as well. This chain joins TRBV5-1 and TRBJ1-5, with no clear D. Germline lookup yields CDR1 SGHRS and CDR2 YFSETQ. The V and J ends lost 4 bases and 2 bases respectively, with 7 bases between them. This CDR3 spans 13 amino acids. The CDR3 sequence is CASSLRGNQPQHF. The CDR3 region has the DNA TGCGCCAGCAGCCTTAGAGGCAATCAGCCCCAGCATTTT.

Concerning this clone itself: One end of the junction does not line up with germline, which may come from a read error. The gene calls are TRBV6-4 and TRBJ2-1; a weak D match, TRBD1 (6 bases). The CDR3 contains 16 residues. CDR1 MRHNA and CDR2 SNTAGT come from the germline V gene. The CDR3 loop is CASSARQDPPYDEQFF. The CDR3 DNA follows: TGTGCCAGCAGTGCCCGACAGGACCCACCCTACGATGAGCAGTTCTTC.

The chain joins TRBV27 to TRBJ2-5; no firm D call. The germline V gene has CDR1 MNHEY and CDR2 SMNVEV (reference sequence). V was clipped by 6 bases and J by 4 bases, with 9 bases between them. The CDR3 consists of 12 residues. CDR3 amino acids: CASSEDTETQYF. DNA of the CDR3: TGTGCCAGCAGCGAGGATACAGAGACCCAGTACTTC.